The entry that follows covers one TCR beta chain sequence. The record originates from a study of technical replicates of blood from a few donors. The V gene's germline CDR1 is SGHVS and CDR2 FQNEAQ. The CDR3 length is 14 residues. Trimming cost V 5 bases and J 7 bases, with 17 bases left between them. TCRdb's table, derived via immunoSEQ multiplex PCR, lists solely in-frame clones and lacks some. The table shows about 88,000 clones, with just under 95% occurring only once. The specimen was T cells isolated from PBMCs. The chain has TRBV7-8 and TRBJ1-2; D might be TRBD1 (6 bases). The receptor was derived from a human donor in good health. CDR3 nucleotide sequence: TGTGCCAGCAGCACCGGGACACGGGATGGTGGCTACACCTTC. Translating gives CASSTGTRDGGYTF.